A selection of T cell receptor beta chains follows, all from one sample in a study of immune heterogeneity within non-small cell lung tumors. TCRdb itself ran the multiplex PCR reads through MiXCR, one entry per CDR3 protein. Of 20,000 to 25,000 distinct CDR3 sequences listed, 25% to 35% are singletons. Sample: lung tumor tissue. The source of these receptors is a man in his forties with non-small cell lung cancer. The CDR3 runs from the conserved cysteine through the conserved F or W. A D gene is named only where the DNA matches it firmly. The listing skips clone size in some rows; elsewhere it reads once, few, many or a size class.

>few|TRBJ2-1|.|TRBV20-1
TGCAGTGCTAGCGGCTCGCCAGGAAAAGGGGTCAGTGAGCAGTTCTTC
CSASGSPGKGVSEQFF
>few|TRBJ2-1|.|TRBV6-5
TGTGCCAGCAGTTACGTGGTGGGAACAGGGTACAATGAGCAGTTCTTC
CASSYVVGTGYNEQFF
>.|TRBJ1-1|.|TRBV12-3/TRBV12-4
TGTGCCAGCAGAGGCGGGTCGGGGCCGAAAGCTTTCTTT
CASRGGSGPKAFF
>.|TRBJ2-1|.|TRBV25-1
TGTGCCAGCAGTAGGGGGACCTCCTACAATGAGCAGTTCTTC
CASSRGTSYNEQFF
>few|TRBJ1-4|.|TRBV20-1
TGCAGTGTTTCGGGGGCAGCTAATGAAAAACTGTTTTTT
CSVSGAANEKLFF
>many|TRBJ1-2|.|TRBV19
TGTGCCAGTAGTCAGAACTCCGCTAACTATGGCTACACCTTC
CASSQNSANYGYTF
>many|TRBJ2-6|TRBD2|TRBV2
TGTGCCACCCACGGGGGGGCCAGCTCTGGGGCCAACGTCCTGACTTTC
CATHGGASSGANVLTF
>many|TRBJ2-7|.|TRBV3-1
TGTGCCAGCAGCCACTCAGGAAGCTCCTACGAGCAGTACTTC
CASSHSGSSYEQYF
>few|TRBJ2-1|.|TRBV5-1
TGCGCCAGCAGCGCGGACAATGAGCAGTTCTTC
CASSADNEQFF
>many|TRBJ1-4|.|TRBV30
TGTGCCTGGGGGCAAACAGGCGGTAATGAAAAACTGTTTTTT
CAWGQTGGNEKLFF
>.|TRBJ2-3|.|TRBV11-2
TGTGCCAGCAGCTTAGAGTTCAGTGTGGGGACTCGCACAGATACGCAGTATTTT
CASSLEFSVGTRTDTQYF
>medium-sized|TRBJ1-1|.|TRBV28
TGTGCCAGCAATGGCGGGCAGTTGAACACTGAAGCTTTCTTT
CASNGGQLNTEAFF
>.|TRBJ1-4|.|TRBV12-3/TRBV12-4
TGTGCCTCACAGTCAGGACCCCGTGAAAAACTGTTTTTT
CASQSGPREKLFF
>few|TRBJ2-2|.|TRBV24-1
TGTGCCACCAGTGATTTGCCAGGGCGTGGGGCCACCGGGGAGCTGTTTTTT
CATSDLPGRGATGELFF
>many|TRBJ1-1|.|TRBV6-1
TGTGCCACACGGGGGAACACTGAAGCTTTCTTT
CATRGNTEAFF
>many|TRBJ2-3|.|TRBV19
TGTGCCAGTAGTACTCAGAACATGGGTACGCAGTATTTT
CASSTQNMGTQYF
>.|TRBJ1-6|.|TRBV10-3
TGTGCCATGAGTGATCAAAAATCACCCCTCCACTTT
CAMSDQKSPLHF
>medium-sized|TRBJ1-1|.|TRBV6-5
TGTGCCAGCAGTTACTCTGGGGGGGTTCGACAGATGAACACTGAAGCTTTCTTT
CASSYSGGVRQMNTEAFF
>many|TRBJ1-2|.|TRBV28
TGTGCCAGCAGTCCAGGGGACTGGGGCTACACCTTC
CASSPGDWGYTF
>.|TRBJ1-2|.|TRBV3-1
TGTGCCAGCAGCCAAGAGAGCAGGGACTGGTATGGCTACACCTTC
CASSQESRDWYGYTF
>medium-sized|TRBJ2-7|TRBD1|TRBV30
TGTGCCTGGAGTATCACAGGGGGCGCCAACGAGCAGTACTTC
CAWSITGGANEQYF
>few|TRBJ1-1|.|TRBV20-1
TGCAGTGCTATGGACCCGAAGGGGCCGAACACTGAAGCTTTCTTT
CSAMDPKGPNTEAFF
>.|TRBJ1-3|.|TRBV19
TGTGCCAGTAGTAAGGAACGAGGAAACACCAGATATTTT
CASSKERGNTRYF
>few|TRBJ1-2|.|TRBV6-1
TGTGCCAGCAGTGAAGTACACAGTGCTAACTATGGCTACACCTTC
CASSEVHSANYGYTF
>few|TRBJ2-1|TRBD1|TRBV6-1
TGTGCCAGCAGTCCACGGGACAGACTACCGGGGAATGAGCAGTTCTTC
CASSPRDRLPGNEQFF
>medium-sized|TRBJ2-7|.|TRBV6-1
TGTGCCAGCCCGGGACCTCGATACGAGCAGTACTTC
CASPGPRYEQYF
>few|TRBJ2-3|TRBD2|TRBV7-8
TGTGCCAGCAGCTACCCCGCGGGAGCAGATACGCAGTATTTT
CASSYPAGADTQYF
>.|TRBJ2-4|.|TRBV7-3
TGTGCCAGCAGCGAGACCGGGATGTATCTTTACTTC
CASSETGMYLYF
>few|TRBJ1-2|.|TRBV28
TGTGCCAGCAGTTTTTATCGCATTGGGGGATCCGGCTACACCTTC
CASSFYRIGGSGYTF
>.|TRBJ2-7|.|TRBV5-4
TGTGCCAGAAGCTCGGGACCTTCCTACGAGCAGTACTTC
CARSSGPSYEQYF
>many|TRBJ1-6|.|TRBV27
TGTGCCAGCAGTTTATTTTCGGGACATAATAATTCACCCCTCCACTTT
CASSLFSGHNNSPLHF
>.|TRBJ1-6|.|TRBV4-2
TGTGCCAGCAGCCAAGATAGGGTACTAGGATCACCCCTCCACTTT
CASSQDRVLGSPLHF
>.|TRBJ1-2|TRBD1|TRBV5-8
TGTGCCAGCAGCTTGGTGCAGGGGGCAAGCTATGGCTACACCTTC
CASSLVQGASYGYTF
>.|TRBJ1-1|.|TRBV5-1
TGCGCCAGCAGTTTGATACAGGGGAACACTGAAGCTTTCTTT
CASSLIQGNTEAFF
>many|TRBJ2-7|.|TRBV20-1
TGCAGTGCTTCTACCGGGACGGCATCCTACGAGCAGTACTTC
CSASTGTASYEQYF
>medium-sized|TRBJ1-4|.|TRBV7-2
TGTGCCAGCAGCACCGCCTTGACCCAGGGAATCGGGAATGAAAAACTGTTTTTT
CASSTALTQGIGNEKLFF
>medium-sized|TRBJ1-5|TRBD1|TRBV11-2
TGTGCCAGCAGCCAGACAGGGACGGATCAGCCCCAGCATTTT
CASSQTGTDQPQHF
>few|TRBJ2-2|.|TRBV27
TGTGCCAGCACCCTCCGGGGACCACTGGCCGGGGAGCTGTTTTTT
CASTLRGPLAGELFF
>medium-sized|TRBJ1-3|TRBD1|TRBV9
TGTGCCAGCAGCCCCCACCCGACAGGGCGAGGAAACACCATATATTTT
CASSPHPTGRGNTIYF
>few|TRBJ2-5|.|TRBV28
TGTGCCAGCAGTTCTTATCGGGTCGAGACCCAGTACTTC
CASSSYRVETQYF
>.|TRBJ2-7|TRBD2|TRBV20-1
TGCAGTGCTAGAGAAGGCGGGAGGACCTACGAGCAGTACTTC
CSAREGGRTYEQYF
>.|TRBJ2-5|.|TRBV10-1
TGCGCCAGCAGTGATAACGTGGGGCGGACGGGGACCCAGTACTTC
CASSDNVGRTGTQYF
>medium-sized|TRBJ2-7|.|TRBV6-2/TRBV6-3
TGTGCCAGCAGCGACCCTCCGACACTTACCTACGAGCAGTACTTC
CASSDPPTLTYEQYF
>many|TRBJ1-5|.|TRBV24-1
TGTGCCACCAGTAGAGGGAGCAATCAGCCCCAGCATTTT
CATSRGSNQPQHF
>few|TRBJ1-5|.|TRBV5-1
TGCGCCAGCAGCTTGGCCCTTCACATCAATCAGCCCCAGCATTTT
CASSLALHINQPQHF